This T cell receptor beta chain was observed in a study of blood T cell repertoires in COVID-19. For the study at large: Sources were T cells, B-cell-depleted T cells, or PBMCs; the material itself was cDNA or gDNA.

Individuals aged roughly 18 to 95 years were recruited from about two dozen US areas. All recovered Cohort 3 donors got two negative PCRs, got clearance, or saw symptom resolution. Trimming shortened V by 3 bases and J by 1 base, and 6 bases separated the two germline ends. The CDR3 is 13 amino acids. CDR1 and CDR2 (germline): SGHNT, YENEEA. Profiling relied on immunoSEQ multiplex PCR, and the TCRdb table lists in-frame clones only, not all of them. The data contain about 64,000 clones, more than 75% of them singletons. The sequence was collected from a woman between 40 and 50 years old who had recovered from COVID-19. Sequencing was done on a sample of PBMCs or T cells enriched from blood (not recorded which). The chain is built from TRBV11-3 and TRBJ1-1; D not resolved. In nucleotides, the CDR3 is TGTGCCAGCAGCTTTTACTGGAACACTGAAGCTTTCTTT. This translates into CASSFYWNTEAFF.